The clone carrying this TCR beta chain was picked up many times. TCRdb fed the RT-PCR reads into MiXCR, producing one record per CDR3 protein. Of about 610,000 distinct CDR3 sequences detected, 14% appear once; the ten largest clones hold over 8.5%. The CDR3 contains 14 residues. In germline, CDR1 is MNHNS, CDR2 SASEGT. V gave up 8 bases and J gave up 6 bases; unmatched junction bases: 3. The sample belongs to a study of response to subunit inactivated influenza vaccine. Sequenced here: PBMCs from blood, sampled about 11 days after vaccination. The chain uses TRBV6-1 and TRBJ2-3, with TRBD2 matching 15 bases. The source is a man aged 45-65 years who received an inactivated influenza vaccine. The CDR3 reads CASSGTSGRDTQYF. CDR3 bases: TGTGCCAGCTCCGGGACTAGCGGGAGGGATACGCAGTATTTT.